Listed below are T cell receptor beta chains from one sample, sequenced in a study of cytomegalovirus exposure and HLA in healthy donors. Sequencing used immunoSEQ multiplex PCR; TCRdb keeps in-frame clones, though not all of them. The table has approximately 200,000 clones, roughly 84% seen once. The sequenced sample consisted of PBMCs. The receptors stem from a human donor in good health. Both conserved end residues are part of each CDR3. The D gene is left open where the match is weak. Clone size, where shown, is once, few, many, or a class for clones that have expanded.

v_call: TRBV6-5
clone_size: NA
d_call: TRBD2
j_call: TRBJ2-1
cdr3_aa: CASSLAGGRGEQFF
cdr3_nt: TGTGCCAGCAGTTTAGCGGGAGGGCGGGGCGAGCAGTTCTTC

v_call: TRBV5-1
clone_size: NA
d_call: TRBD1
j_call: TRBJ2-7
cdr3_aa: CASSASETGIHEQYF
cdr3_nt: TGCGCCAGCAGCGCCTCTGAGACAGGGATCCACGAGCAGTACTTC

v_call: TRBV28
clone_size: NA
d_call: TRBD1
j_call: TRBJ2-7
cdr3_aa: CASSSPGQGSHEQYF
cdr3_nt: TGTGCCAGCAGTTCACCGGGACAGGGAAGCCACGAGCAGTACTTC

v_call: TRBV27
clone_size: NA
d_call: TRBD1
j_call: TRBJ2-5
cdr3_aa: CASSPARDRGLETQYF
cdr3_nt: TGTGCCAGCAGCCCCGCTAGGGACAGGGGGCTAGAGACCCAGTACTTC

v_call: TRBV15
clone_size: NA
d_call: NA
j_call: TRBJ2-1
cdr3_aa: CATSRDTGSYNEQFF
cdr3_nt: TGTGCCACCAGCAGAGATACGGGCTCCTACAATGAGCAGTTCTTC

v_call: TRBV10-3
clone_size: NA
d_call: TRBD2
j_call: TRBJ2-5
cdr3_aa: CAISESWDAVAGDGKTQYF
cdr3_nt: TGTGCCATCAGTGAGTCATGGGATGCGGTAGCGGGAGACGGGAAGACCCAGTACTTC

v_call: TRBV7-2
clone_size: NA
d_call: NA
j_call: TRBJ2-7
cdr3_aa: CASSLDGTYEQYF
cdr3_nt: TGTGCCAGCAGCTTAGACGGGACCTACGAGCAGTACTTC

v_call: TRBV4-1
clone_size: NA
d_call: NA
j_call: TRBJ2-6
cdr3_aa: CASSPGAEISGANVLTF
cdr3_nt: TGCGCCAGCAGCCCAGGGGCTGAAATCTCTGGGGCCAACGTCCTGACTTTC

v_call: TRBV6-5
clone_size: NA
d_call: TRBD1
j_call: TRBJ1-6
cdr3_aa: CASSSRRTGSNSPLHF
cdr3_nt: TGTGCCAGCAGTTCGAGAAGGACAGGATCTAATTCACCCCTCCACTTT

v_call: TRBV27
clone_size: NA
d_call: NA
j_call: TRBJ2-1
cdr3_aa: CASSSSGVLYYNEQFF
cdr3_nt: TGTGCCAGCAGTTCTTCAGGGGTACTCTACTACAATGAGCAGTTCTTC

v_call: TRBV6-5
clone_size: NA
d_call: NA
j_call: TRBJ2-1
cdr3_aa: CASNPRDKKHNEQFF
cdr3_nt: TGTGCCAGCAATCCCCGGGACAAAAAACACAATGAGCAGTTCTTC

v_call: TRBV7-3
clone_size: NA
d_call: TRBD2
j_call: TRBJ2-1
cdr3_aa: CASSRSIAGGDNEQFF
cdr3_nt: TGTGCCAGCAGCCGAAGCATAGCGGGAGGCGACAATGAGCAGTTCTTC

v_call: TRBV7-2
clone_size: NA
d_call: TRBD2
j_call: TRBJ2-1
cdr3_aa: CASSRTGTSDYNEQFF
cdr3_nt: TGTGCCAGCAGTAGAACCGGGACTAGCGACTACAATGAGCAGTTCTTC

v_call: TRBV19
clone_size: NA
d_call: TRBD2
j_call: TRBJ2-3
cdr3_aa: CASSDKLAGGPVDTQYF
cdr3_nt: TGTGCCAGTAGTGACAAACTAGCGGGAGGGCCGGTAGATACGCAGTATTTT

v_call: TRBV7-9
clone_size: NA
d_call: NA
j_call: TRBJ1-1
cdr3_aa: CSSSPRTVEAFF
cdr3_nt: TGTTCCAGCAGCCCGCGGACAGTAGAAGCTTTCTTT

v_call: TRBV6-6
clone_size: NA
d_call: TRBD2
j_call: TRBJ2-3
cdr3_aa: CASSSRTSGSTDTQYF
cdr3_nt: TGTGCCAGCAGTTCCAGGACTAGCGGGAGTACAGATACGCAGTATTTT

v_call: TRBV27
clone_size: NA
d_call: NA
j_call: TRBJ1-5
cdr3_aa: CASSPLHTSNQPQHF
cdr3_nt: TGTGCCAGCTCCCCCTTACACACTAGCAATCAGCCCCAGCATTTT

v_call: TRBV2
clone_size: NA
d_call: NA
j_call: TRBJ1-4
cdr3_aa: CASSESRGLNEKLFF
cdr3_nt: TGTGCCAGCAGTGAGAGCAGGGGCTTGAATGAAAAACTGTTTTTT

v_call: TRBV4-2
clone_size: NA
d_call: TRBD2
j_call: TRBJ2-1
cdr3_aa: CASKIRTSGSHEQFF
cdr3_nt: TGTGCCAGCAAGATAAGGACTAGCGGGAGTCATGAGCAGTTCTTC

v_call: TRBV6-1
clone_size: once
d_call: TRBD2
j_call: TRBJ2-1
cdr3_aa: CASSEVFWAGVRNEQFF
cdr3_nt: TGTGCCAGCAGTGAAGTTTTTTGGGCGGGAGTTCGGAATGAGCAGTTCTTC

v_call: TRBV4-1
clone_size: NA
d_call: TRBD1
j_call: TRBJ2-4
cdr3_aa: CASSQGWSRGTEKNIQYF
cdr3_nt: TGCGCCAGCAGCCAAGGCTGGTCGAGGGGGACAGAGAAAAACATTCAGTACTTC

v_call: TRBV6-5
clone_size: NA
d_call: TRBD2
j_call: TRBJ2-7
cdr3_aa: CASSYSPSGRTYEQYF
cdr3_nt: TGTGCCAGCAGTTACTCGCCTAGCGGGAGGACCTACGAGCAGTACTTC

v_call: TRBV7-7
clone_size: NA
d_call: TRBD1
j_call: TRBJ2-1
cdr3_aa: CASSLAGTGGSEQFF
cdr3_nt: TGTGCTAGCAGCTTAGCCGGGACAGGGGGGAGTGAGCAGTTCTTC

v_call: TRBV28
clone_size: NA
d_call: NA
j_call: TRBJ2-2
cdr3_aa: CASLSPTGELFF
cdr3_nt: TGTGCCAGCCTATCTCCCACCGGGGAGCTGTTTTTT

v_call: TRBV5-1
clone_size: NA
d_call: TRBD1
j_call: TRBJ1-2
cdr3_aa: CASSLMTGGPNYGYTF
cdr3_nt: TGCGCCAGCAGCTTGATGACAGGGGGACCTAACTATGGCTACACCTTC

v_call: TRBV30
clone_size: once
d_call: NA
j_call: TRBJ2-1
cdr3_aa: CASIGGSVDEQFF
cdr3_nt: TGTGCCTCCATCGGGGGATCGGTCGATGAGCAGTTCTTC

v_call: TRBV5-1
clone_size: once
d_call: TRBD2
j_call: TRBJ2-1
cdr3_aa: CASSPVAGEPSYNEQFF
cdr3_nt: TGCGCCAGCAGCCCGGTCGCGGGAGAACCGTCCTACAATGAGCAGTTCTTC

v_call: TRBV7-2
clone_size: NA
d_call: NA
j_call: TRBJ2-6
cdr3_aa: CASSLALAGSGANVLTF
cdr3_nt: TGTGCCAGCAGCTTAGCTCTGGCGGGGTCTGGGGCCAACGTCCTGACTTTC

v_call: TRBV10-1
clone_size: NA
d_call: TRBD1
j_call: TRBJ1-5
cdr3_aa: CASILSRDRPNQPQHF
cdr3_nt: TGCGCCAGCATTTTGTCCCGGGACAGACCCAATCAGCCCCAGCATTTT

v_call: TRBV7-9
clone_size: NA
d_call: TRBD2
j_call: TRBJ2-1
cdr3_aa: CASSLTSGDNEQFF
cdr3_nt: TGTGCCAGCAGCTTGACTAGCGGAGACAATGAGCAGTTCTTC

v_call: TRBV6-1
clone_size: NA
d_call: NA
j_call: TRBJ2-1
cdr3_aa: CASAVTGEQFF
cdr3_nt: TGTGCCAGCGCCGTAACCGGTGAGCAGTTCTTC

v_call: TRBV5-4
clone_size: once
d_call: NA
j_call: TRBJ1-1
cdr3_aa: CASSLAGVMNTEAFF
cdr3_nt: TGTGCCAGCAGCTTGGCGGGAGTTATGAACACTGAAGCTTTCTTT

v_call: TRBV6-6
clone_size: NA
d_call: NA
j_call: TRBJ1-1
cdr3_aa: CASSYQEDTEAFF
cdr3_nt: TGTGCCAGCAGCTACCAGGAAGACACTGAAGCTTTCTTT

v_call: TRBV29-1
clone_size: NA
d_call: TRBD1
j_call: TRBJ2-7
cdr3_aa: CSARTGDSYEQYF
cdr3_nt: TGCAGCGCCCGGACAGGGGACTCCTACGAGCAGTACTTC

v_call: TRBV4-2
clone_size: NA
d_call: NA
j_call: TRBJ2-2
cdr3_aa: CASSQDNAAGTGELFF
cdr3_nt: TGTGCCAGCAGCCAAGATAACGCGGCAGGGACCGGGGAGCTGTTTTTT

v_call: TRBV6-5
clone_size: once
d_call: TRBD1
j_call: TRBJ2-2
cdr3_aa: CASSRDRRGTGELFF
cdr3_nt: TGTGCCAGCAGCCGGGACAGGAGGGGCACCGGGGAGCTGTTTTTT

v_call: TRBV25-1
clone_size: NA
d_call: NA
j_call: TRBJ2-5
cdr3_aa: CASSDLRGETQYF
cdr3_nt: TGTGCCAGCAGTGACCTTCGCGGAGAGACCCAGTACTTC

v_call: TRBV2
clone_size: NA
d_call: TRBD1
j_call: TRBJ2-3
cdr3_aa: CASRRQGWGTDTQYF
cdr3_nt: TGTGCCAGCAGACGACAGGGTTGGGGCACAGATACGCAGTATTTT

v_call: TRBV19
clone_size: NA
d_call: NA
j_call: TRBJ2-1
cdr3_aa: CASRQRTAENSYNEQFF
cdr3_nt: TGTGCCAGTAGACAGCGGACAGCGGAAAACTCCTACAATGAGCAGTTCTTC

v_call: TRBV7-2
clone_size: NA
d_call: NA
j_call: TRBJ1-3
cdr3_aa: CASSTAAAGLGNTIYF
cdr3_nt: TGTGCCAGCAGCACAGCTGCCGCAGGGTTGGGAAACACCATATATTTT

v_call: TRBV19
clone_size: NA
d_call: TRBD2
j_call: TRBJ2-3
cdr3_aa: CASSSGLAVVASTDTQYF
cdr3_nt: TGTGCCAGTAGTTCCGGACTAGCGGTCGTCGCTAGCACAGATACGCAGTATTTT